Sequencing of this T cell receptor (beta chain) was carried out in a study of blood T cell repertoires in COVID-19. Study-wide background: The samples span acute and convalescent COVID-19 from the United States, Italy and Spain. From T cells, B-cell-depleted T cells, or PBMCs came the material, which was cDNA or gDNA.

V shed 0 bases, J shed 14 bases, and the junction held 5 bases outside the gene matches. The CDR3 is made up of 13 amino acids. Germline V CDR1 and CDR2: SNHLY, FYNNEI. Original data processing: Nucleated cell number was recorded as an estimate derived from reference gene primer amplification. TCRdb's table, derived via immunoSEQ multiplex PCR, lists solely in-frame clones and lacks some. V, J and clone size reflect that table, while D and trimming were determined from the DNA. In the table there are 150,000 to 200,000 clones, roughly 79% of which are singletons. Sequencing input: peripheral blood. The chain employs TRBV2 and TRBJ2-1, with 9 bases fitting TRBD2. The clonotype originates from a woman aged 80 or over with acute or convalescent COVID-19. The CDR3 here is CASSEADSGSEFF. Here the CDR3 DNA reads TGTGCCAGCAGTGAAGCGGATAGCGGGAGTGAGTTCTTC.